These 7 T cell receptor beta chains were all obtained from the same sample, sequenced in a study of CD8 T cells in Susac syndrome. After extraction with the RNeasy kit, roughly 0.45 to 1 ug of the RNA was reverse transcribed using random hexamers. A single record per CDR3 protein comes from TCRdb applying MiXCR to the immunoSEQ multiplex PCR reads. The sample has about 100,000 distinct CDR3 sequences, 95% seen once; the top ten hold approximately 0.3%. Sequenced sample: CD8+ T cells from PBMCs. Receptor source: a human donor with Susac syndrome.

CDR3 DNA sequence: TGTGCCAGCAGTTACTCTCAGACTAGCGGGATCTACACCGGGGAGCTGTTTTTT. It encodes CASSYSQTSGIYTGELFF. V is TRBV6-5 and J is TRBJ2-2; 11 bases line up with TRBD2. Germline lookup yields CDR1 MNHEY and CDR2 SVGAGI. The trim removed 0 bases at V and 3 bases at J, leaving 6 bases unmatched. The CDR3 totals 18 residues.

J is TRBJ2-1 and V is TRBV6-4; 7 bases are shared with TRBD2. V was pared by 6 bases and J by 10 bases, with 12 bases of the junction left unmatched. The CDR3 extends over 14 amino acids. Germline V gene data show CDR1 as MRHNA and CDR2 as SNTAGT. The chain's CDR3 is CASSRLGGSEEQFF. CDR3 in DNA: TGTGCCAGCAGCAGATTAGGCGGGAGTGAGGAGCAGTTCTTC.

This sequence joins TRBV6-4 and TRBJ2-1; tentative D call: TRBD1 (6 bases). Germline CDR1 is MRHNA and CDR2 is SNTAGT. V was clipped by 3 bases and J by 5 bases, with 8 bases between them. CDR3 length: 13 amino acids. In nucleotides, the CDR3 is TGTGCCAGCAGTGAGACAGGTAACAATGAGCAGTTCTTC. This sequence encodes CASSETGNNEQFF.

The chain recombines TRBV29-1 with TRBJ2-5; 7 positions match TRBD1. Unmatched junction bases numbered 3, after V lost 3 bases and J lost 5 bases. Germline values: CDR1 SQVTM, CDR2 ANQGSEA. The CDR3 covers 12 residues. The CDR3 DNA follows: TGCAGCGTTGACAGGGGGTGGGAGACCCAGTACTTC. It specifies CSVDRGWETQYF. Looking up the rest from reference TRBV29-1 and TRBJ2-5 gives the full variable domain: SAVISQKPSRDICQRGTSLTIQCQVDSQVTMMFWYRQQPGQSLTLIATANQGSEATYESGFVIDKFPISRPNLTFSTLTVSNMSPEDSSIYLCSVDRGWETQYFGPGTRLLVL.

Here the CDR3 DNA reads TGTGCCAGCAGCGTAACAGGGGCCAGCTACGAGCAGTACTTC. This translates into CASSVTGASYEQYF. This chain connects TRBV7-9 to TRBJ2-7; TRBD1 aligns across 7 bases. The trim removed 5 bases at V and 3 bases at J, leaving 7 bases unmatched. The length of the CDR3 is 14 residues. Germline V CDR1 and CDR2: SEHNR, FQNEAQ (reference sequence). Using reference TRBV7-9 and TRBJ2-7 for the parts outside the CDR3, the full variable domain is DTGVSQNPRHKITKRGQNVTFRCDPISEHNRLYWYRQTLGQGPEFLTYFQNEAQLEKSRLLSDRFSAERPKGSFSTLEIQRTEQGDSAMYLCASSVTGASYEQYFGPGTRLTVT.

The chain links TRBV6-1 to TRBJ1-2; no firm D call. The germline V and J ends were trimmed by 1 base and 6 bases, with 6 bases remaining between them. Germline CDR1 MNHNS, CDR2 SASEGT. The length of the CDR3 is 12 residues. CDR3 protein: CASSEEIDGYTF. The CDR3 nucleotides read TGTGCCAGCAGTGAAGAAATCGATGGCTACACCTTC.

This rearrangement joins TRBV19 to TRBJ1-5; TRBD1 is a possible D gene (5 bases). The ends were cut back, 9 bases at V and 1 base at J, with 7 bases in the middle. This CDR3 spans 12 amino acids. The germline V gene encodes CDR1 LNHDA and CDR2 SQIVND (reference sequence). For the CDR3, the DNA is TGTGCCAGCAGGGTAAGCAATCAGCCCCAGCATTTT. As protein: CASRVSNQPQHF.